This note documents a single TCR beta chain sequence. These data originate in a study of blood T cell repertoires in COVID-19. Germline lookup yields CDR1 SGHDT and CDR2 YYEEEE. Between the trimmed V and J ends, which lost 0 bases and 4 bases, there was a span of 8 bases. The CDR3 extends over 15 amino acids. Authors' data handling: Amplification of reference gene primers provided the estimated nucleated cell counts. TCRdb's copy holds only in-frame clones and misses some; the assay was immunoSEQ multiplex PCR. V and J calls and clone size come straight from that table; D and trimming were deduced from the DNA. This repertoire shows 60,000 to 95,000 clones, around 67% found once; its top ten account for around 2.6%.

The chain uses TRBV5-6 and TRBJ2-6; D not certain. The sequence was obtained from a human donor with acute or convalescent COVID-19. The donor label of this sample is uncertain. The source material was peripheral blood. CDR3 region: CASSLGSSGANVLTF. CDR3 bases: TGTGCCAGCAGCTTGGGTTCGTCGGGGGCCAACGTCCTGACTTTC.